The 9 T cell receptor beta chains presented below share a single source sample, sequenced in a study of blood T cell repertoires in COVID-19. TCRdb's copy holds only in-frame clones and misses some; the assay was immunoSEQ multiplex PCR. Among some 250,000 clones listed, 80% to 90% were seen once. The sample taken for sequencing was PBMCs or T cells enriched from blood (not recorded which). These receptors were obtained from a man aged 40-49 years who had recovered from COVID-19.

The rearrangement joins TRBV4-3 to TRBJ2-1, with TRBD1 identical over 7 bases. CDR1 is LGHNA, CDR2 YSLEER, per germline. This CDR3 is 16 amino acids long. Trimming removed 0 bases from V and 5 bases from J; junction bases left unmatched: 7. The CDR3 bases are TGCGCCAGCAGCCAAGACCCGGGACAGTATCACAATGAGCAGTTCTTC. It encodes CASSQDPGQYHNEQFF.

The genes are TRBV12-5 and TRBJ2-5; D possibly corresponds to TRBD2 (6 bases). V lost 0 bases and J 5 bases, leaving 13 bases between the germline ends. CDR1 LGHNT and CDR2 FRNRAP come from the germline V gene. CDR3 length: 15 residues. CDR3: CASGLVIRDWETQYF. DNA for the CDR3: TGTGCTAGTGGTTTGGTAATAAGGGACTGGGAGACCCAGTACTTC.

The chain joins TRBV28 to TRBJ1-6; a weak D match, TRBD1 (5 bases). The CDR3 has 14 amino acids. Germline CDR1 and CDR2: MDHEN and SYDVKM. The germline V and J ends were trimmed by 8 bases and 8 bases, with 16 bases remaining between them. The CDR3 is CASGPPQGHSPLHF. In DNA form, the CDR3 reads TGTGCCAGCGGCCCCCCGCAGGGCCATTCACCCCTCCACTTT. Full variable domain (rest looked up from reference TRBV28 and TRBJ1-6): DVKVTQSSRYLVKRTGEKVFLECVQDMDHENMFWYRQDPGLGLRLIYFSYDVKMKEKGDIPEGYSVSREKKERFSLILESASTNQTSMYLCASGPPQGHSPLHFGNGTRLTVT.

The chain is built from TRBV19 and TRBJ1-5, with unresolved D. CDR1 and CDR2 (germline): LNHDA, SQIVND (reference sequence). The CDR3 runs to 12 residues. V lost 6 bases to trimming and J lost 4 bases, with 7 bases between them. The CDR3 bases are TGTGCCAGTAGCCCCGGGAATCAGCCCCAGCATTTT. Amino acids: CASSPGNQPQHF.

The rearrangement joins TRBV6-5 to TRBJ2-7, with TRBD2 matching over 13 bases. This CDR3 is 15 amino acids long. Germline loops: CDR1 MNHEY, CDR2 SVGAGI. J gave up 3 bases and V 4 bases, and 3 bases lay outside the gene matches. DNA for the CDR3: TGTGCCAGCAGTTCCTGGACTAGCGGGAGCTACGAGCAGTACTTC. This encodes CASSSWTSGSYEQYF.

The chain has TRBV15 and TRBJ1-2; D gene unclear. The CDR3 is made up of 15 amino acids. The germline CDR1 and CDR2 sequences are LNHNV and YYDKDF (reference sequence). V lost 0 bases and J lost 5, with 13 bases in between. CDR3 residues: CATSRDLSRLYGYTF. The CDR3 DNA reads TGTGCCACCAGCAGAGATCTATCCAGGCTATATGGCTACACCTTC.

V usage is TRBV29-1 and J usage is TRBJ1-5; tentative D call: TRBD1 (6 bases). Germline V gives CDR1 SQVTM, CDR2 ANQGSEA. This CDR3 has 14 amino acids. Trimming removed 6 bases at V and 5 bases at J, with 17 bases between. CDR3 sequence: CSVRGGTFDQPQHF. In DNA form, the CDR3 reads TGCAGCGTACGGGGGGGGACATTCGATCAGCCCCAGCATTTT.

V gene TRBV7-9 combines with J gene TRBJ2-7, with 7 bases identical to TRBD2. Per germline, CDR1 SEHNR and CDR2 FQNEAQ (reference sequence). CDR3 size: 12 residues. J gave up 6 bases and V 3 bases, and 2 bases lay outside the gene matches. The CDR3 spells CASSFLAVEQYF. The CDR3 DNA reads TGTGCCAGCAGCTTTCTAGCGGTCGAGCAGTACTTC.

The genes are TRBV5-1 and TRBJ1-4; TRBD1 might be the D (6 bases). V lost 1 base to trimming and J lost 5 bases, with 15 bases between them. The CDR3 extends over 16 amino acids. CDR1 and CDR2 (germline): SGHRS, YFSETQ. The CDR3 loop is CASSLFKDSSNEKLFF. The CDR3 bases are TGCGCCAGCAGCTTGTTTAAGGACAGTTCAAATGAAAAACTGTTTTTT. Supplemented by reference TRBV5-1 and TRBJ1-4, the full variable domain reads KAGVTQTPRYLIKTRGQQVTLSCSPISGHRSVSWYQQTPGQGLQFLFEYFSETQRNKGNFPGRFSGRQFSNSRSEMNVSTLELGDSALYLCASSLFKDSSNEKLFFGSGTQLSVL.